This entry features one T cell receptor beta chain sequence. No cognate antigen has been identified for it. Base qualities were left out, and no much larger clone turns up one base away. This sample is drawn from a study of T-cell reconstitution after alpha-beta-depleted transplantation in children (TCRdb year 2016). For context, the study as a whole: T-cell immune reconstitution after TCRalphabeta/CD19-depleted allogeneic hematopoietic cell transplantation in children was quantitatively tracked in the study by means of TCR repertoire profiling.

Receptors were amplified or captured by PCR. The sequencer listed for this sample is Illumina HiSeq 2500. To normalize quantification of the TCRbeta repertoire, the TCR libraries were built with molecular barcoding that relied on unique molecular identifiers. TCRdb trimmed the raw reads at Q25, called clones with MiXCR and kept productive beta chains. Rows matching on CDR3 protein sequence are summarized as one entry with the most common DNA and genes. This sample holds roughly 350,000 distinct CDR3 sequences; about 9.3% were observed only once. The top ten hold 2% to 2.5% of the sample. This clonotype originated in a human donor who donated a stem cell graft to a child with acute lymphoblastic leukemia. The sample was PBMCs from the stem cell graft donor, taken from the stem cell graft.

The DNA sequence is given as TGTGCCAGCAGTTTGGTGGGGAAGGAAGCTTTCTTT. This translates into CASSLVGKEAFF. The chain uses TRBV12-3 or TRBV12-4 and TRBJ1-1; no confident D gene assignment can be made. V was cut back by 3 bases and J by 8 bases, leaving a gap of 10 bases between them. The CDR3 measures 12 amino acids from cysteine to phenylalanine. The CDR3 DNA has 36 bases and is translated from base 1.